This T cell receptor beta chain emerged from a study of blood T cell repertoires in COVID-19. The germline V gene has CDR1 LGHDT and CDR2 YNNKEL (reference sequence). The CDR3 runs to 15 residues. The V end was cut by 1 base, the J end by 4 bases, with 14 bases between. Enrollees, about 18 to 90 years old, lived in roughly 24 US areas. Participants were placed into cohorts based on the clinical history they reported. As handled by the study authors: Counts of nucleated cells, estimated from reference gene primer amplification, were obtained. Clones were sequenced by immunoSEQ multiplex PCR, and TCRdb holds only the in-frame ones, with some missing. Clone size and the V and J calls come from that table; the DNA yielded D and trimming. The profile shows about 380,000 clones, approximately 90% of them singletons.

The sample comprised PBMCs or T cells enriched from blood (not recorded which). The sequence came from a woman aged 18-29 years who had recovered from COVID-19. The chain couples TRBV3-1 (or the pseudogene TRBV3-2) to TRBJ2-7; a weak D match, TRBD2 (6 bases). The CDR3 sequence is CASSQVASAFYEQYF. The CDR3 DNA is TGTGCCAGCAGCCAAGTCGCTAGCGCGTTTTACGAGCAGTACTTC.